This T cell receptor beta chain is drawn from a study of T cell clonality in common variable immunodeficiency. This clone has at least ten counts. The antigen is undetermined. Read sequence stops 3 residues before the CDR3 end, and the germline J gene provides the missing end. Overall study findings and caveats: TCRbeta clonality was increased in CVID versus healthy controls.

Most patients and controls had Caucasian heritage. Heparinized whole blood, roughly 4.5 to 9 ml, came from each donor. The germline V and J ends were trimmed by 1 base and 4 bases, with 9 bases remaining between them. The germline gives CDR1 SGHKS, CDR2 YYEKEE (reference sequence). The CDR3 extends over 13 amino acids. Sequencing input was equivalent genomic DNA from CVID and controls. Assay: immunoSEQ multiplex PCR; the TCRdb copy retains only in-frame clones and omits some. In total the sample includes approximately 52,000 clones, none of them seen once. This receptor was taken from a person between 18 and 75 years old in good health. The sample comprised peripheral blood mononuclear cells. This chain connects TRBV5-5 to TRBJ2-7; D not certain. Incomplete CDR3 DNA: TGTGCCAGCAGCTTGCTTGTAGGGTACGAG. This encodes CASSLLVGYE. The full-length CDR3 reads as CASSLLVGYEQYF.